The sequence of this T cell receptor beta chain was determined in a study of beta chain features in type 1 diabetes. The CDR3 is 13 amino acids. Germline CDR1 SGHRS, CDR2 YFSETQ. Deletions cut 0 bases from V and 3 bases from J, with 7 bases between. Study results and limitations: Among all four CD4+ subsets, Type 1 diabetes patients had TCRB CDR3s that were moderately but significantly shorter. The similarity of naive, central memory and Treg TCRB repertoires appeared greater among patients than among healthy donors.

Sequencing targeted expressed TCRB transcripts, as all isolated RNA had been reverse transcribed. Some clones are missing from TCRdb's copy, which holds only in-frame ones; the method was immunoSEQ multiplex PCR. This sample has 120,000 or so clones, with around 16% found just once. Details on this clone: Its antigen is undetermined.

This receptor was obtained from a man between 18 and 35 years old with type 1 diabetes. This chain connects TRBV5-1 to TRBJ2-7; D not certain. The sample taken for sequencing was central memory CD4+ T cells from blood. CDR3 in DNA: TGCGCCAGCAGCTTGGCCGCGAACTACGAGCAGTACTTC. Protein product: CASSLAANYEQYF.